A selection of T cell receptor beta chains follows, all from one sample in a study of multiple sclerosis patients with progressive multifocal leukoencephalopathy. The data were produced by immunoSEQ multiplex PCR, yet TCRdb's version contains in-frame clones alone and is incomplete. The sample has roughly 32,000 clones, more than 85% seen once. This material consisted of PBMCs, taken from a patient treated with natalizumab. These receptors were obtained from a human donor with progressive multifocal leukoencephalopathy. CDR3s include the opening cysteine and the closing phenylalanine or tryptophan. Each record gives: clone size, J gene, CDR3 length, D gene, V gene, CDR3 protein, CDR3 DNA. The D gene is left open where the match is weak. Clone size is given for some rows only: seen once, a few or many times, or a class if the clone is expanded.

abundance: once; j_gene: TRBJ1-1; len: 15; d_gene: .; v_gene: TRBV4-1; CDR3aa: CASSQVLARNTEAFF; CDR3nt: TGCGCCAGCAGCCAAGTCCTCGCTAGGAACACTGAAGCTTTCTTT
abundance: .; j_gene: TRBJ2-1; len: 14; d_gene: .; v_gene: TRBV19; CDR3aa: CASSIEAGYNEQFF; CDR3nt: TGTGCCAGTAGTATTGAGGCAGGGTACAATGAGCAGTTCTTC
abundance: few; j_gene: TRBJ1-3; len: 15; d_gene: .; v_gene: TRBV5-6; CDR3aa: CASSLSRASGNTIYF; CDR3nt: TGTGCCAGCAGTCTGTCCAGGGCCTCTGGAAACACCATATATTTT
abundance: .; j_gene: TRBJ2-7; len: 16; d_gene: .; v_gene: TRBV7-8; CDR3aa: CASSSVRGQGTYEQYF; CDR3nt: TGTGCCAGCAGCTCAGTTCGTGGGCAGGGAACCTACGAGCAGTACTTC
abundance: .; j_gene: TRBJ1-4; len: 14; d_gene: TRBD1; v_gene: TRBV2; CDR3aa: CASSETGANEKLFF; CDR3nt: TGTGCCAGCAGCGAGACAGGGGCTAATGAAAAACTGTTTTTT
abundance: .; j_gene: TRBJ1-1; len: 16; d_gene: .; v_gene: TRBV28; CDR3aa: CAILSLPRGMNTEAFF; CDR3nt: TGTGCCATCCTTTCCCTGCCCAGGGGAATGAACACTGAAGCTTTCTTT
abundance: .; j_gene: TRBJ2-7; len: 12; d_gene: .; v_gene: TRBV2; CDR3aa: CASSEFPYEQYF; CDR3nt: TGTGCCAGCAGCGAATTCCCCTACGAGCAGTACTTC
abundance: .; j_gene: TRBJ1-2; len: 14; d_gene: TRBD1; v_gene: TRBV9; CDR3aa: CASSPTGQSYGYTF; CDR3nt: TGTGCCAGCAGCCCGACAGGGCAAAGCTATGGCTACACCTTC
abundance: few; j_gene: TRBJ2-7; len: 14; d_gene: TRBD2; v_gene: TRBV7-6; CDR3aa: CASSRSGSSYEQYF; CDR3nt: TGTGCCAGCAGCCGTAGCGGGAGCTCCTACGAGCAGTACTTC
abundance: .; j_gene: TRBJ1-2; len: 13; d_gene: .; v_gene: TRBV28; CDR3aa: CASSKTANYGYTF; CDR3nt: TGTGCCAGCAGCAAGACTGCTAACTATGGCTACACCTTC
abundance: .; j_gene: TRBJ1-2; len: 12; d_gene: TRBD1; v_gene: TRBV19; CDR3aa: CASYQGARGYTF; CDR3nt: TGTGCCAGCTACCAGGGGGCGCGGGGCTACACCTTC
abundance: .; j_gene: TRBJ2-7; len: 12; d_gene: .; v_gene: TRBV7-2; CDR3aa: CASSNGWGEQYF; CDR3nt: TGTGCCAGCAGCAACGGGTGGGGGGAGCAGTACTTC
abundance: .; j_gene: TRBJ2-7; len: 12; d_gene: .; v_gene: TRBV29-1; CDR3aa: CSVESDTYEQYF; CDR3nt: TGCAGCGTTGAGTCAGATACCTACGAGCAGTACTTC
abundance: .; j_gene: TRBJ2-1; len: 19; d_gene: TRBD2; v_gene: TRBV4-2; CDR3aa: CASSQDNRLAGVVRNEQFF; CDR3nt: TGTGCCAGCAGCCAAGATAACCGACTAGCGGGAGTAGTCCGCAATGAGCAGTTCTTC
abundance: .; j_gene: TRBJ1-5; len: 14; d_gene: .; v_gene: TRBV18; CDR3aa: CASSDKDSRQPQHF; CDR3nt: TGTGCCAGCTCAGACAAGGACAGCAGGCAGCCCCAGCATTTT
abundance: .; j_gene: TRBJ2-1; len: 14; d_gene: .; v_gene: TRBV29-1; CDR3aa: CSVGAPGAGNEQFF; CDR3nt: TGCAGCGTCGGCGCCCCGGGCGCGGGGAATGAGCAGTTCTTC
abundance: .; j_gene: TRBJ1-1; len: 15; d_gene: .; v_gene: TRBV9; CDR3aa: CASSVRDGLNTEAFF; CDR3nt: TGTGCCAGCAGCGTCCGGGACGGCCTGAACACTGAAGCTTTCTTT
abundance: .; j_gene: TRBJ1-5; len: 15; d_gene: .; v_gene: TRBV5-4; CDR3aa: CASSLAGGSNQPQHF; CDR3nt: TGTGCCAGCAGCTTGGCGGGGGGAAGCAATCAGCCCCAGCATTTT
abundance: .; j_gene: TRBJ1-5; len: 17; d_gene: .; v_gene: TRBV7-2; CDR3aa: CASSPIPTAFSNQPQHF; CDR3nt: TGTGCCAGCAGCCCTATACCGACAGCCTTTAGCAATCAGCCCCAGCATTTT
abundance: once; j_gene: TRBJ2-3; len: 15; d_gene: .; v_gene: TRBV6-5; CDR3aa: CASAHSVAPPDTQYF; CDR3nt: TGTGCCAGCGCCCATTCGGTCGCCCCCCCAGATACGCAGTATTTT
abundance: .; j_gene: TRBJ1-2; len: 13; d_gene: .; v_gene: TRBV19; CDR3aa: CASSMGTLKGYTF; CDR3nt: TGTGCCAGTAGTATGGGGACACTAAAGGGCTACACCTTC
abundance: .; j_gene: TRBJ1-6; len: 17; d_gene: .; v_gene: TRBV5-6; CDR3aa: CASSRLAGDKFHSPLHF; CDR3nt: TGTGCCAGCAGCCGACTCGCCGGGGACAAATTCCATTCACCCCTCCACTTT
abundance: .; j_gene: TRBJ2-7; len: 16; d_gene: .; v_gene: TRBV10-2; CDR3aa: CASGGRGLIGSYEQYF; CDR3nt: TGCGCCAGCGGGGGCAGGGGTTTAATCGGAAGCTACGAGCAGTACTTC
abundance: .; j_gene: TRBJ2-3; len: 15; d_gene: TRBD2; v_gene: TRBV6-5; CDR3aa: CASSYWREGVDTQYF; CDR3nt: TGTGCCAGCAGTTACTGGCGGGAGGGCGTAGATACGCAGTATTTT